The 27 T cell receptor beta chains in this list originate from one sample, sequenced in a study of blood T cells in healthy people across ages. Alongside a J-beta primer mix, a sample-barcoded 5' primer served in a second PCR lasting about 7 to 12 cycles. TCRdb re-called the 5' RACE reads through MiXCR, storing one row per CDR3 protein. Of around 1.5 million distinct CDR3 sequences listed, 30% to 40% are singletons. The sequenced sample was blood. These TCRs come from a woman in her 30s in good health.

V is TRBV29-1 and J is TRBJ2-1; tentative D call: TRBD1 (6 bases). Trimming stripped 6 bases from V and 8 bases from J, with 20 bases between. CDR1 SQVTM and CDR2 ANQGSEA come from the germline V gene. This CDR3 region has 14 residues. CDR3 bases: TGCAGCGTGGCGTGGACAGCGGTGGGAGATGAGCAGTTCTTC. This codes for CSVAWTAVGDEQFF.

The V call is TRBV5-1, the J call TRBJ2-3, with 10 bases aligning to TRBD2. This CDR3 is built from 15 residues. The germline V gene encodes CDR1 SGHRS and CDR2 YFSETQ. V lost 0 bases, J lost 5 bases, and 3 bases stayed unmatched. The chain's CDR3 is CASSLGASGGDTQYF. CDR3 bases: TGCGCCAGCAGCTTGGGGGCTAGCGGGGGAGATACGCAGTATTTT.

The chain recombines TRBV4-1 with TRBJ2-1, with 11 bases lining up with TRBD2. CDR1 and CDR2 (germline): MGHRA, YSYEKL. With 1 base clipped from V and 10 bases from J, the junction kept 9 bases outside the gene matches. This CDR3 region has 16 residues. The CDR3 bases are TGCGCCAGCAGCCAAGTATCTTCTAGCGGGAGGTACGAGCAGTTCTTC. Amino acid sequence: CASSQVSSSGRYEQFF.

The J gene is TRBJ2-5, the V gene TRBV6-1; 8 bases align to TRBD2. V shed 1 base, J shed 1 base, and the junction held 11 bases outside the gene matches. There are 18 residues in the CDR3. Germline lookup yields CDR1 MNHNS and CDR2 SASEGT. The CDR3 DNA sequence: TGTGCCAGCAGTGAAGAGGCATGGGCGGGGGGCCTCCAAGAGACCCAGTACTTC. This gives the protein CASSEEAWAGGLQETQYF.

This rearrangement joins TRBV20-1 to TRBJ2-3, with D perhaps being TRBD1 or TRBD2 (5 bases each). Germline V lookup: CDR1 DFQATT, CDR2 SNEGSKA (reference sequence). The CDR3 is 13 amino acids. With 6 bases removed from V and 3 bases from J, the gap between germline ends came to 13 bases. Here the CDR3 reads CSASLWGTDTQYF. The CDR3 region has the DNA TGCAGTGCCTCTCTCTGGGGGACAGATACGCAGTATTTT.

Points on this clonotype: Since a much larger clone is just one base distant, this may be a read error. CDR3 in amino acids: CTSSLDISGANVLTF. The CDR3 DNA reads as TGTACCAGCAGCCTGGACATATCTGGGGCCAACGTCCTGACTTTC. This chain connects TRBV5-6 to TRBJ2-6, with D maybe TRBD1 (5 bases). This CDR3 is built from 15 residues. Germline V gene sequence: CDR1 SGHDT, CDR2 YYEEEE.

This chain links TRBV20-1 with TRBJ1-2; 7 bases fit TRBD1. The CDR3 is 12 amino acids. CDR1 is DFQATT, CDR2 SNEGSKA, per germline (reference sequence). J lost 7 bases, V lost 5 bases, and 7 bases had no gene match. In DNA form, the CDR3 reads TGCAGTGCTTCGACAGGGCAGAGTGGCTACACCTTC. This codes for CSASTGQSGYTF.

The V gene is TRBV20-1, the J gene TRBJ1-2; no definite D call. Trimming removed 0 bases from V and 3 bases from J, with 17 bases in between. The germline gives CDR1 DFQATT, CDR2 SNEGSKA (reference sequence). There are 16 residues in the CDR3. The chain's CDR3 is CSARDRIGVTHYGYTF. The DNA for the CDR3 is TGCAGTGCTAGAGACCGGATCGGCGTGACCCACTATGGCTACACCTTC.

As DNA, the CDR3 is TGTGCCAGCAGCGTAGGTCCTCGGACAGACTACGAGCAGTACTTC. Residues: CASSVGPRTDYEQYF. The genes are TRBV9 and TRBJ2-7; maybe TRBD1 (6 bases). CDR3 length equals 15 residues. Deletions cut 0 bases from V and 3 bases from J, with 13 bases between. CDR1 is SGDLS and CDR2 is YYNGEE in the germline V gene. The full variable domain, its missing parts supplied by reference TRBV9 and TRBJ2-7, is DSGVTQTPKHLITATGQRVTLRCSPRSGDLSVYWYQQSLDQGLQFLIQYYNGEERAKGNILERFSAQQFPDLHSELNLSSLELGDSALYFCASSVGPRTDYEQYFGPGTRLTVT.

The rearrangement links TRBV7-9 to TRBJ1-5; D is ambiguous. From germline, CDR1 is SEHNR and CDR2 FQNEAQ (reference sequence). Trimming removed 6 bases at V and 10 bases at J, with 16 bases between. The CDR3 spans 13 residues. The CDR3 reads CASSTEWGSPQHF. The DNA for the CDR3 is TGTGCCAGCAGTACGGAGTGGGGTTCACCCCAGCATTTT.

The rearrangement links TRBV6-5 to TRBJ1-2; unclear D gene. There are 13 residues in the CDR3. The ends were cut back, 6 bases at V and 4 bases at J, with 12 bases in the middle. Germline assignment: CDR1 MNHEY and CDR2 SVGAGI. CDR3 protein: CASRSWQSYGYTF. In DNA, the CDR3 is TGTGCCAGCAGGTCTTGGCAGAGCTATGGCTACACCTTC.

In its sample, this clonotype was seen a few times. The chain couples TRBV12-3 or TRBV12-4 to TRBJ1-2; D unclear. CDR3 length: 13 residues. The V end lost 5 bases, the J end lost 5 bases, and 12 bases lay between the germline ends. The CDR3 protein is CASSQSRRYGYTF. CDR3 sequence (DNA): TGTGCCAGCAGTCAATCTCGTCGATATGGCTACACCTTC.

As regards this clonotype: At one end, the junction sequence differs from germline, possibly due to a read error. This rearrangement joins TRBV7-2 to TRBJ2-1; D may be TRBD1 or TRBD2 (5 bases each). From germline, CDR1 is SGHTA and CDR2 FQGNSA. The CDR3 is 17 amino acids. The CDR3 nucleotides read TGTGCCTGCAGCTTAAATAAGGGGACCAGACCTCCCAATGAGCAGTTCTTC. Encoded protein: CACSLNKGTRPPNEQFF.

This clonotype was observed a few times. The rearrangement links TRBV2 to TRBJ2-3, with unresolved D. CDR3 length equals 13 residues. V was shortened by 5 bases and J by 1 base, with 7 bases between the two germline ends. Germline CDR1 and CDR2: SNHLY and FYNNEI. The CDR3 DNA reads as TGTGCCAGCAGTCGGTTTCGCACAGATACGCAGTATTTT. As protein: CASSRFRTDTQYF.

This clonotype has ten or more counts. V gene TRBV4-1 combines with J gene TRBJ2-1; D perhaps matches TRBD1 (5 bases). The CDR3 has 17 amino acids. V was trimmed by 1 base and J by 6 bases, leaving 19 bases between them. Germline V gene sequence: CDR1 MGHRA, CDR2 YSYEKL. CDR3 in amino acids: CASSQGSEARRGNEQFF. Here the CDR3 DNA reads TGCGCCAGCAGCCAAGGATCTGAGGCTAGAAGGGGCAATGAGCAGTTCTTC.

The chain has TRBV6-2 or TRBV6-3 and TRBJ2-7; D is perhaps TRBD2 (6 bases). V lost 6 bases and J 10 bases, leaving 19 bases between the germline ends. The CDR3 contains 13 residues. Germline lookup yields CDR1 MNHEY and CDR2 SVGEGT. This CDR3 reads CASSLRGIEDQYF. The CDR3 DNA reads TGTGCCAGCAGCTTACGGGGGATAGAAGACCAGTACTTC.

The chain couples TRBV10-3 to TRBJ2-1; 8 positions match TRBD2. The germline CDR1 and CDR2 sequences are ENHRY and SYGVKD. This CDR3 has 16 amino acids. The V gene end was trimmed by 4 bases and the J gene end by 6 bases; junction bases not matched to a gene: 11. This chain's CDR3 is CAISGSSGKTLNEQFF. In nucleotides, the CDR3 is TGTGCCATCAGTGGGAGTAGCGGGAAGACCCTCAATGAGCAGTTCTTC.

This clonotype came up a few times. The V and J genes are TRBV7-9 and TRBJ1-2, with 9 bases lining up with TRBD1. Trimming took 6 bases from V and 5 from J; bases not matched to a gene: 16. Looked up from germline, CDR1 is SEHNR and CDR2 is FQNEAQ (reference sequence). This CDR3 has 17 amino acids. The CDR3 nucleotides read TGTGCCAGCAGTTTCCGGGACAGGGTTGATCCCCTTTATGGCTACACCTTC. Amino acids: CASSFRDRVDPLYGYTF.

The chain joins TRBV29-1 to TRBJ2-7; 9 bases are a match to TRBD1. CDR3 length: 13 amino acids. Germline V gene sequence: CDR1 SQVTM, CDR2 ANQGSEA. V lost 4 bases, J lost 5 bases, and 6 bases stayed unmatched. In DNA, the CDR3 is TGCAGCGTTGCAGACAGGGGGGGACACGAGCAGTACTTC. This sequence encodes CSVADRGGHEQYF.

This chain connects TRBV9 to TRBJ2-7; D not resolved. The CDR3 loop spans 14 amino acids. Germline CDR1 is SGDLS and CDR2 is YYNGEE. V was pared by 0 bases and J by 0 bases, with 7 bases between. The CDR3 DNA is TGTGCCAGCAGCGTAGAGGAGAGCTCCTACGAGCAGTACTTC. Its translation is CASSVEESSYEQYF.

This sequence joins TRBV6-5 and TRBJ1-5, with a weak D call TRBD1 (6 bases). V gave up 0 bases and J gave up 4 bases, with 16 bases separating them. In germline, CDR1 is MNHEY, CDR2 SVGAGI. The CDR3 contains 17 residues. Written as DNA, the CDR3 is TGTGCCAGCAGTTACTCTTTCAGGGGCGCGGGGAATCAGCCCCAGCATTTT. This translates into CASSYSFRGAGNQPQHF.

The table lists this clonotype with a few counts. The J gene is TRBJ2-3, the V gene TRBV5-1; maybe TRBD2 (5 bases). CDR3 length: 17 residues. V was clipped by 3 bases and J by 0 bases, with 17 bases between them. Germline lookup yields CDR1 SGHRS and CDR2 YFSETQ. The DNA for the CDR3 is TGCGCCAGCAGCTCACCGAGAGCGCGGACTAGCACAGATACGCAGTATTTT. This sequence encodes CASSSPRARTSTDTQYF.

Worth noting for this clonotype: A single base separates this from a much larger clone, so it may be a read error. V and J are TRBV7-3 and TRBJ2-7; D possibly corresponds to TRBD1 (6 bases). V was pared by 6 bases and J by 2 bases, with 11 bases between. The CDR3 runs to 13 residues. Germline V gene data show CDR1 as SGHTA and CDR2 as FQGTGA. CDR3 loop: CASSRDNAYEQYF. In DNA form, the CDR3 reads TGTGCCAGCAGTCGGGACAACGCCTACGAGCAGTACTTC.

V and J are TRBV29-1 and TRBJ1-2; D not certain. Deletions cut 0 bases from V and 2 bases from J, with 10 bases between. Per the germline V gene, CDR1 is SQVTM and CDR2 is ANQGSEA. The CDR3 totals 14 residues. In DNA form, the CDR3 reads TGCAGCGTTGAAGATCCTAAACAGAACTATGGCTACACCTTC. Translated, it gives CSVEDPKQNYGYTF.

J is TRBJ2-7 and V is TRBV5-1, with D unclear. Trimming took off 5 bases at V and 3 bases at J, with 15 bases between the two ends. The CDR3 covers 14 residues. CDR1 is SGHRS, CDR2 YFSETQ, per germline. The CDR3 is CASRLFPDRYEQYF. The CDR3 coding sequence is TGCGCCAGCAGATTGTTTCCAGACCGCTACGAGCAGTACTTC.

This clonotype turned up a few times. This sequence joins TRBV27 and TRBJ1-6, with 8 bases matching TRBD1. V shed 1 base, J shed 9 bases, and the junction held 5 bases outside the gene matches. The V gene's germline CDR1 is MNHEY and CDR2 SMNVEV (reference sequence). This CDR3 comprises 15 residues. CDR3 amino acids: CASSLYGQGSSPLHF. The CDR3 coding sequence is TGTGCCAGCAGTTTATATGGACAGGGAAGTTCACCCCTCCACTTT.

This CDR3 reads CASSKQGLASSTDTQYF. The CDR3 nucleotides are TGTGCCAGCAGCAAACAGGGACTAGCGAGTAGCACAGATACGCAGTATTTT. This sequence joins TRBV11-3 and TRBJ2-3; 10 nucleotides match TRBD2. CDR1 and CDR2 from the germline V gene are SGHNT and YENEEA. CDR3 length: 17 amino acids. V shed 5 bases, J shed 0 bases, and the junction held 8 bases outside the gene matches.